A selection of T cell receptor beta chains follows, all from one sample in a study of CD8+CD57+ T cells in acquired aplastic anemia. TCRdb reprocessed the reads with MiXCR, giving one entry per CDR3 protein. The table lists approximately 99,000 distinct CDR3 sequences, about half of them singletons. What was sequenced was sorted CD4+, CD8+, or CD8+CD57+ T cells (not recorded which) from PBMCs. These receptors were collected from a human donor in good health, serving as a control. CDR3s include the opening cysteine and the closing phenylalanine or tryptophan. A D gene is named only where the DNA matches it firmly. Clone size is stated in some rows and not others, as once, few, many or a class when expanded.

j_call: TRBJ2-7
v_call: TRBV10-2
clone_size: -
d_call: -
cdr3_nt: TGCGCCAGCAGTGACCCCGAAGGGAACGAGCAGTACTTC
cdr3_aa: CASSDPEGNEQYF

j_call: TRBJ1-2
v_call: TRBV13
clone_size: many
d_call: TRBD1
cdr3_nt: TGTGCCAGCAGCCTCTTAGCCGGGACAGGGGGCAACTATGGCTACACCTTC
cdr3_aa: CASSLLAGTGGNYGYTF

j_call: TRBJ2-2
v_call: TRBV15
clone_size: -
d_call: TRBD2
cdr3_nt: TGTGCCACCAGCAGAGGGGGGGGGACCACCGGGGAGCTGTTTTTT
cdr3_aa: CATSRGGGTTGELFF

j_call: TRBJ2-7
v_call: TRBV2
clone_size: -
d_call: -
cdr3_nt: TGTGCCAGCAGTCAACAGCGGACCTACGAGCAGTACTTC
cdr3_aa: CASSQQRTYEQYF

j_call: TRBJ1-2
v_call: TRBV4-1
clone_size: -
d_call: TRBD1
cdr3_nt: TGCGCCAGCAGCCTCACCTCGGACAGGGCCTATGGCTACACCTTC
cdr3_aa: CASSLTSDRAYGYTF

j_call: TRBJ1-2
v_call: TRBV5-1
clone_size: once
d_call: -
cdr3_nt: TGCGCCAGCATTCCCAATCCGGGACTGAAGTATGGCTACACCTTC
cdr3_aa: CASIPNPGLKYGYTF

j_call: TRBJ1-6
v_call: TRBV2
clone_size: -
d_call: -
cdr3_nt: TGTGCCAGCAGTGATGGTTCACCCCTCCACTTT
cdr3_aa: CASSDGSPLHF

j_call: TRBJ1-2
v_call: TRBV7-9
clone_size: -
d_call: -
cdr3_nt: TGTGCCAGCAGCTTAACCAGGCGGGACTATGGCTACACCTTC
cdr3_aa: CASSLTRRDYGYTF

j_call: TRBJ2-7
v_call: TRBV15
clone_size: -
d_call: -
cdr3_nt: TGTGCCACCAGCAGAGTTCGTGGGGCTTACGAGCAGTACTTC
cdr3_aa: CATSRVRGAYEQYF

j_call: TRBJ2-5
v_call: TRBV10-3
clone_size: few
d_call: TRBD2
cdr3_nt: TGTGCCATCAGTGAAAGCGGGGAGTCCCAAGAGACCCAGTACTTC
cdr3_aa: CAISESGESQETQYF

j_call: TRBJ1-2
v_call: TRBV20-1
clone_size: -
d_call: TRBD1
cdr3_nt: TGCAGTGCTAGGGAGGGACAGGGGGTCGGCTACACCTTC
cdr3_aa: CSAREGQGVGYTF

j_call: TRBJ1-1
v_call: TRBV5-1
clone_size: -
d_call: TRBD1
cdr3_nt: TGCGCCAGCAGCTTGGGGGACAGGGCCACTGAAGCTTTCTTT
cdr3_aa: CASSLGDRATEAFF

j_call: TRBJ1-1
v_call: TRBV6-5
clone_size: many
d_call: -
cdr3_nt: TGTGCCAGCTGGAGTGGAATGAACACTGAAGCTTTCTTT
cdr3_aa: CASWSGMNTEAFF

j_call: TRBJ2-7
v_call: TRBV18
clone_size: -
d_call: TRBD2
cdr3_nt: TGTGCCAGCTCACCAGGGGCGGGGGGAGCCTACGAGCAGTACTTC
cdr3_aa: CASSPGAGGAYEQYF

j_call: TRBJ2-1
v_call: TRBV20-1
clone_size: -
d_call: TRBD2
cdr3_nt: TGCAGTGCTAGAGCGGGGACTACCTATTTCGATGAGCAGTTCTTC
cdr3_aa: CSARAGTTYFDEQFF

j_call: TRBJ2-1
v_call: TRBV29-1
clone_size: -
d_call: TRBD1
cdr3_nt: TGCAGCGTTGAAATGGGACAGGGGTTCTCCAATGAGCAGTTCTTC
cdr3_aa: CSVEMGQGFSNEQFF

j_call: TRBJ1-6
v_call: TRBV4-3
clone_size: -
d_call: -
cdr3_nt: TGCGCCAGCAGCCAAGATAAGGGGAGCTCCTATAATTCACCCCTCCACTTT
cdr3_aa: CASSQDKGSSYNSPLHF

j_call: TRBJ2-3
v_call: TRBV10-1
clone_size: -
d_call: TRBD1
cdr3_nt: TGCGCCAGCAGTGACTCCAGGGCAGGGGGAGATACGCAGTGTTTT
cdr3_aa: CASSDSRAGGDTQCF

j_call: TRBJ2-7
v_call: TRBV10-2
clone_size: -
d_call: TRBD1
cdr3_nt: TGCGCCAGCAACGCCGGGACAGGCCCTCAGGAGCAGTACTTC
cdr3_aa: CASNAGTGPQEQYF

j_call: TRBJ2-7
v_call: TRBV29-1
clone_size: -
d_call: TRBD2
cdr3_nt: TGCAGCGGCGCCGGGACTAGCGGGGGTCTCGAGCAGTACTTC
cdr3_aa: CSGAGTSGGLEQYF

j_call: TRBJ2-7
v_call: TRBV7-9
clone_size: -
d_call: TRBD1
cdr3_nt: TGTGCCAGCAGTGGACAGGGGCCCGCCTACGAGCAGTGTTTC
cdr3_aa: CASSGQGPAYEQCF

j_call: TRBJ1-5
v_call: TRBV19
clone_size: few
d_call: -
cdr3_nt: TGTGCCAGTAGTATCGGTACCGGGGAATCCCAGCCCCAGCATTTT
cdr3_aa: CASSIGTGESQPQHF

j_call: TRBJ1-5
v_call: TRBV19
clone_size: -
d_call: -
cdr3_nt: TGTGCCGGTAGTTTTTCAGTGGCAGGCCTCGATCAGCCCCAGCATTTT
cdr3_aa: CAGSFSVAGLDQPQHF

j_call: TRBJ2-5
v_call: TRBV29-1
clone_size: few
d_call: -
cdr3_nt: TGCAGCGTTGCTGGGAGTGGGATTTCGGTGTACTTC
cdr3_aa: CSVAGSGISVYF

j_call: TRBJ1-2
v_call: TRBV29-1
clone_size: few
d_call: TRBD1
cdr3_nt: TGCAGCCTACAAACCGGGACAGGGGTCTATGGCTACACCTTC
cdr3_aa: CSLQTGTGVYGYTF

j_call: TRBJ2-7
v_call: TRBV19
clone_size: -
d_call: -
cdr3_nt: TGTGCCAGCAGCCAAGGCACGATGTCCTACGAGCAGTACTTC
cdr3_aa: CASSQGTMSYEQYF

j_call: TRBJ2-2
v_call: TRBV10-3
clone_size: many
d_call: -
cdr3_nt: TGTGCCATCAGTGAGTCGTCGGGGGGCACGAACACCGGGGAGCTGTTTTTT
cdr3_aa: CAISESSGGTNTGELFF

j_call: TRBJ1-2
v_call: TRBV4-1
clone_size: many
d_call: TRBD1
cdr3_nt: TGCGCCAGCAGCCATGACGGGACAGGGGGCGACTATGGCTACACCTTC
cdr3_aa: CASSHDGTGGDYGYTF

j_call: TRBJ2-5
v_call: TRBV9
clone_size: -
d_call: -
cdr3_nt: TGTGCCAGCAGCTTTCGAGCGACCGAACAAGAGACCCAGTACTTC
cdr3_aa: CASSFRATEQETQYF

j_call: TRBJ2-2
v_call: TRBV7-3
clone_size: many
d_call: -
cdr3_nt: TGTGCCAGCAGCTTAGACCGGGGGAGATACACCGGGGAGCTGTTTTTT
cdr3_aa: CASSLDRGRYTGELFF

j_call: TRBJ1-2
v_call: TRBV20-1
clone_size: many
d_call: -
cdr3_nt: TGCAGTGCTAGAAACACGACTAACTATGGCTACACCTTC
cdr3_aa: CSARNTTNYGYTF